This TCR beta chain originates from a study of OX40 agonist ivuxolimab in advanced cancers. At the level of the whole study: Ivuxolimab was an agonistic, fully human IgG2 monoclonal antibody directed against OX40 (CD134), a costimulatory receptor. Intravenous ivuxolimab was administered to patients every 2 weeks at six dose levels: 0.01, 0.1, 0.3, 1.5, 3 and 10 mg/kg. Of the approximately 50 dose-escalation patients, hepatocellular carcinoma was present in about 20, melanoma in around 15, renal cell carcinoma in 9 and head and neck cancer in 9. In the dose-escalation cohort, roughly 82% of patients were male, and the mean age was 60 years with a range of about 20 to 79. Prior anti-PD-1, anti-PD-L1 or anti-CTLA-4 therapy was permitted, and checkpoint inhibitors had been received by about 44% of dose-escalation patients. Three dose-escalation patients achieved partial responses, one with hepatocellular carcinoma and two with cutaneous melanoma. The point of sequencing TCRbeta in the periphery was to test whether ivuxolimab changed TCR sequence diversity and drove clonal T-cell expansion. The paper covers the monotherapy dose-escalation part of the phase I ivuxolimab trial, which included N of about 56 patients. The investigation overall reported the following: Which antigens the clonally expanded peripheral T cells were specific for was not determined. Low levels of normalized T-cell clonal expansion were also seen in some patients who did not respond. Partial responders in the 0.1-3.0 mg/kg groups had among the lowest normalized peripheral clonal expansion, especially among CD8+ T cells. Clonal expansion of both CD4+ and CD8+ blood T cells was observed from baseline to week 6 at doses 0.1 to 3.0 mg/kg. After ivuxolimab, more expanded clones were found on average in CD8+ T cells than in CD4+ T cells.

For sequencing of the TCRbeta CDR3 region, genomic DNA was extracted from the sorted cells. The immunoSEQ Assay was used for sequencing of TCRbeta CDR3 regions. Sourced from immuneACCESS, this table was stored by TCRdb with only in-frame sequences that have V and J called. A share of the clones is absent; for the studies checked, an unresolved V gene accounts for under half, and the remainder has no known explanation. Across this sample there are about 73,000 clones, with 90% seen only once. 0.5% to 0.55% of the sample belongs to the ten largest clones. Details on this clone: It has no known antigen specificity. No base quality values were provided; no much bigger clone lies one nucleotide off.

Per the germline V gene, SGHTA is the CDR1 and FQGNSA is the CDR2. Inclusive of the bounding cysteine and phenylalanine, the CDR3 is 13 residues long. The only DNA kept is the CDR3, 39 bases in frame from the first base. V drops 2 bases and J drops 8 bases, leaving 12 bases in between. The trial excluded patients who had a history of autoimmune disease or who were on systemic immunosuppression. Peripheral blood for TCR sequencing was drawn from every dose cohort at baseline, at cycle 4 day 1 and at cycle 7 day 1. Samples were obtained from an open-label, multicenter, first-in-human phase I dose-escalation trial of ivuxolimab. Adults with locally advanced or metastatic melanoma, renal cell, hepatocellular, or head and neck squamous cell carcinoma were enrolled in the trial. CD4+ and CD8+ T cells were sorted separately from peripheral blood before TCR sequencing.

The receptor comes from an adult with an advanced solid tumor such as melanoma, head and neck, liver or kidney cancer. The sequences come from CD4+ or CD8+ T cells sorted from blood, collected in a trial of the OX40 agonist ivuxolimab. This receptor chain uses TRBV7-2 and TRBJ1-2; a confident D gene designation cannot be given. CDR3 sequence: CASSLRHASGYTF. The DNA is as follows: TGTGCCAGCAGCTTACGGCATGCCAGCGGCTACACCTTC.